The clone carrying this T cell receptor (beta chain) showed up just a few times. Its antigen is not known. These data belong to a study of blood T cells in healthy people across ages. Germline V CDR1 and CDR2: SGHRS, YFSETQ. The CDR3 sequence is 14 residues long. Trimming removed 0 bases from V and 9 bases from J, with 16 bases in between. Per individual sample, total RNA of at least 6 micrograms was extracted. Alongside a J-beta primer mix, a sample-barcoded 5' primer served in a second PCR lasting roughly 6 to 12 cycles. One entry per CDR3 protein, called by TCRdb with MiXCR from the 5' RACE reads. Altogether hundreds of thousands of distinct CDR3 sequences are present, roughly 25% being singletons, with the ten largest covering 3%. Findings and limits, study-wide: Observed TCR beta diversity per million T cells went down as age went up. This fall followed a roughly linear course with age. The percentage of naive T cells correlated strongly with TCR beta diversity.

This sample also appeared in a second study, on T cells of mothers and their children.

Sequenced: blood. This sequence joins TRBV5-1 and TRBJ2-7; D is unclear. The TCR comes from a boy aged 5 to 17 in good health. The CDR3: CASSLESPTLGQYF. DNA of the CDR3: TGCGCCAGCAGCTTGGAATCCCCCACCCTGGGGCAGTACTTC. Full variable domain (remainder filled in from reference TRBV5-1 and TRBJ2-7): KAGVTQTPRYLIKTRGQQVTLSCSPISGHRSVSWYQQTPGQGLQFLFEYFSETQRNKGNFPGRFSGRQFSNSRSEMNVSTLELGDSALYLCASSLESPTLGQYFGPGTRLTVT.